The source of this TCR beta chain is a study of shared clonotypes between healthy human individuals. The V end was cut by 1 base, the J end by 3 bases, with 7 bases between. Germline CDR1 is SGHRS and CDR2 is YFSETQ. This CDR3 has 14 residues. As concerns this clone: Other DNA sequences within the sample encode an identical CDR3.

Profiled with immunoSEQ multiplex PCR; TCRdb holds only in-frame clones, not every one. The sample contains a few million clones, approximately 94% of which appear only once. What was sequenced was naive CD4+ T cells sorted from blood. As to subset: CD45RA+ positively selected. The chain recombines TRBV5-1 with TRBJ2-2; a weak D match, TRBD2 (5 bases). This clonotype was sampled from a man younger than 35 in good health. The CDR3 coding sequence is TGCGCCAGCAGCTTGAACGGGGACACCGGGGAGCTGTTTTTT. It specifies CASSLNGDTGELFF.